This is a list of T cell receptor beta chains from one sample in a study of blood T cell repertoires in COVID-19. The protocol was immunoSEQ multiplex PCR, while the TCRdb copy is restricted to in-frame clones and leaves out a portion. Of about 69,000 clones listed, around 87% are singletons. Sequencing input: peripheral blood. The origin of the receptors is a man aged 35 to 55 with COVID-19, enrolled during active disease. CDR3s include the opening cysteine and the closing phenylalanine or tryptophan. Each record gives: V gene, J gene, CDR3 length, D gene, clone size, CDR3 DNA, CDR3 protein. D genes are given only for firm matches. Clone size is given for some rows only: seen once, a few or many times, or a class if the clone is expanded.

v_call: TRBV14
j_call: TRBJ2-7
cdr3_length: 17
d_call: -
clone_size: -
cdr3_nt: TGTGCCAGCAGCCAACTCGATGGATTTCCGGGCTCCTACGAGCAGTACTTC
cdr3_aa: CASSQLDGFPGSYEQYF

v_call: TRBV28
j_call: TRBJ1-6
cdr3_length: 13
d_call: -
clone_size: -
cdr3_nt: TGTGCCAGCAGTTTCGGGAATAATTCACCCCTCCACTTT
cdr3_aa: CASSFGNNSPLHF

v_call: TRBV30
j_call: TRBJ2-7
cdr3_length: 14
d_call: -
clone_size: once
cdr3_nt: TGTGCCTGGAGTCGGGGACTCGCCCTCTACGAGCAGTACTTC
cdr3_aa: CAWSRGLALYEQYF

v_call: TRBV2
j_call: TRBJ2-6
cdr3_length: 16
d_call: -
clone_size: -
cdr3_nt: TGTGCCAGCAGGGAAACAGGCAGCTCTGGGGCCAACGTCCTGACTTTC
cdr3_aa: CASRETGSSGANVLTF

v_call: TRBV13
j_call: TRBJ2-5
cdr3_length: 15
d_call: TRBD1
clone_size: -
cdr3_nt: TGTGCCAGCAGCCCCGGCGGGACAGGGGAAGAGACCCAGTACTTC
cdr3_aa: CASSPGGTGEETQYF

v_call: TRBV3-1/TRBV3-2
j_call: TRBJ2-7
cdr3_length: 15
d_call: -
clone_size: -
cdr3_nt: TGTGCCAGCAGCCGAGAGACATGGCAGTCCTACGAGCAGTACTTC
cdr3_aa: CASSRETWQSYEQYF

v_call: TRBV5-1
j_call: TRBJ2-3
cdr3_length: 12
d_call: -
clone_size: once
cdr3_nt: TGCGCCAGCAGCAGGGGGATAGATACGCAGTATTTT
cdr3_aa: CASSRGIDTQYF

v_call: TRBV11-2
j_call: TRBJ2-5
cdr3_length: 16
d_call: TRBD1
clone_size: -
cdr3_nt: TGTGCCAGCAGCTTATCTGTGAGGGGGCAACAGGAGACCCAGTACTTC
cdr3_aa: CASSLSVRGQQETQYF

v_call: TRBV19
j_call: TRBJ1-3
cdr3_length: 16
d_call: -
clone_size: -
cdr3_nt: TGTGCCAGTAGTATTGGGCAGTTCTACTCTGGAAACACCATATATTTT
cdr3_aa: CASSIGQFYSGNTIYF

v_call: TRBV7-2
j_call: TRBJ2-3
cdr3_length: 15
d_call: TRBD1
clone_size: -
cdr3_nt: TGTGCCAGCAGCCCCCAGATGACAGGGACAGATACGCAGTATTTT
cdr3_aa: CASSPQMTGTDTQYF

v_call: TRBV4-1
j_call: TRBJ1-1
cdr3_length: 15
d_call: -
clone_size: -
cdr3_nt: TGCGCCAGCAGCCAGGCACAGGGTGGGGGCACTGAAGCTTTCTTT
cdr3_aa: CASSQAQGGGTEAFF

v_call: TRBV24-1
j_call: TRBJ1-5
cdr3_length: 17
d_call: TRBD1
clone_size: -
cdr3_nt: TGTGCCACCTCTTCCGGGACAGGATTGTATAGCAATCAGCCCCAGCATTTT
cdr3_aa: CATSSGTGLYSNQPQHF

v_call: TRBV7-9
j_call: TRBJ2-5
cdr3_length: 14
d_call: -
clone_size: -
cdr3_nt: TGTGCCAGCAGCTTGTTCCCAAACCAAGAGACCCAGTACTTC
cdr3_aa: CASSLFPNQETQYF

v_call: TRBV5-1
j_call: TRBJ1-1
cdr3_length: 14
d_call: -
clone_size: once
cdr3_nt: TGCGCCAGCAGCAGCGGGTCCGGCCGGGGTGAAGCTTTCTTT
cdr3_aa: CASSSGSGRGEAFF

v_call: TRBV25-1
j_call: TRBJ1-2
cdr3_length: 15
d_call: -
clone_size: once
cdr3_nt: TGTGCCAGCAGTGACAACTTCGGGAGCTTCTATGGCTACACCTTC
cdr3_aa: CASSDNFGSFYGYTF

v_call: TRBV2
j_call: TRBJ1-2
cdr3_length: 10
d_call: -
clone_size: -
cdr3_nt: TGTGCCAGCACTGACTATGGCTACACCTTC
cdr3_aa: CASTDYGYTF

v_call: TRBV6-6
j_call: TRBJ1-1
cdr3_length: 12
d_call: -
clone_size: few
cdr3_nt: TGTGCCAGCAGCCCCGGTGACACTGAAGCTTTCTTT
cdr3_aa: CASSPGDTEAFF

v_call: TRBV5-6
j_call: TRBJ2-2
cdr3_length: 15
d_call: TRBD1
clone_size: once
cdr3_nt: TGTGCCAGCAGCTTCGGGACAGGGGTCACCGGGGAGCTGTTTTTT
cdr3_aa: CASSFGTGVTGELFF

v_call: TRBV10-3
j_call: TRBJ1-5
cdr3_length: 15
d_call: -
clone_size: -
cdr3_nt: TGTGCCATCAGTGTGGAGGGACGGGACAATCAGCCCCAGCATTTT
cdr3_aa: CAISVEGRDNQPQHF

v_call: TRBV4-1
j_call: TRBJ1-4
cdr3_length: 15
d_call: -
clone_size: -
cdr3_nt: TGCGCCAGCAGCCAAGAGGGAGGGGCTAATGAAAAACTGTTTTTT
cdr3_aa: CASSQEGGANEKLFF

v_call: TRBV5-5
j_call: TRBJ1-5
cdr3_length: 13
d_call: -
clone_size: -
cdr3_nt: TGTGCCAGCAGCGCCGAAGGAGCGCAGCCCCAGCATTTT
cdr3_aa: CASSAEGAQPQHF

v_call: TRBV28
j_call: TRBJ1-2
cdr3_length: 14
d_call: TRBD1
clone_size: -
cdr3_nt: TGTGCCAGCAGGTTAGGGGGCATTAGCTATGGCTACACCTTC
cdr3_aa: CASRLGGISYGYTF

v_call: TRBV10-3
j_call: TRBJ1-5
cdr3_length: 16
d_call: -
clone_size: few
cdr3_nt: TGTGCCATCAGTGAGTCTTTTCGGGATAGCAATCAGCCCCAGCATTTT
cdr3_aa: CAISESFRDSNQPQHF

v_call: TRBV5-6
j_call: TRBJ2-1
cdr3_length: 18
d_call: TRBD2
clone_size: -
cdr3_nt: TGTGCCAGCAGCTACAGGACTAGCGGGGGGTCATCCTACAATGAGCAGTTCTTC
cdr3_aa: CASSYRTSGGSSYNEQFF

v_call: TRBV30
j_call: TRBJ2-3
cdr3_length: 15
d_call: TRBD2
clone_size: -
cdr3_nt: TGTGCCTGGAGTGTACGTGGGGGGGTAACAGATACGCAGTATTTT
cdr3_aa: CAWSVRGGVTDTQYF

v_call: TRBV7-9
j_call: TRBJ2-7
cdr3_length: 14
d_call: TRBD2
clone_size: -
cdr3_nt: TGTGCCAGCAGCTTTGGCGGGGGGGCCTACGAGCAGTACTTC
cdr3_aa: CASSFGGGAYEQYF

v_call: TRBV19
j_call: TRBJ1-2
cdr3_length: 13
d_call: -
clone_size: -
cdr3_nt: TGTGCCAGTAGTCCTCCAGGGCCCTATGGCTACACCTTC
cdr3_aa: CASSPPGPYGYTF

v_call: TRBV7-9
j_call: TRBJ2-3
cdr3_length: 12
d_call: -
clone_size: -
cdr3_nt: TGTGCCAGCGCGTCGGGGTCAGATACGCAGTATTTT
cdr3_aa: CASASGSDTQYF

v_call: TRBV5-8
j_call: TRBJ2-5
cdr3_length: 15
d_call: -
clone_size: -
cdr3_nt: TGTGCCAGCAGCTCTTTGGGAGGCTCCCAAGAGACCCAGTACTTC
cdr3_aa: CASSSLGGSQETQYF

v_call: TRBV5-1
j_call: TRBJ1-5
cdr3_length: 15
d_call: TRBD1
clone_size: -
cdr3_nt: TGCGCCAGCAGCTTGGGAACAGGGGAGAGTCAGCCCCAGCATTTT
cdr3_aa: CASSLGTGESQPQHF

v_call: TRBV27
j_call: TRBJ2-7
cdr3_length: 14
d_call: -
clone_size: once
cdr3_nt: TGTGCCAGCAGTCAGGGACTGGTTCCCCACGAGCAGTACTTC
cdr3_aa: CASSQGLVPHEQYF

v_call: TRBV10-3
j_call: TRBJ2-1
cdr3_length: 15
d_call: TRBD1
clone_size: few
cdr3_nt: TGTGCCATCAGGGAGGACAGGGGACTTAACTATGAGCAGTTCTTC
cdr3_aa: CAIREDRGLNYEQFF

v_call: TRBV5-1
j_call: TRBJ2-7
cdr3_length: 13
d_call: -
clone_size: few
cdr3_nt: TGCGCCAGCACGGCAGGTGCCACCTACGAGCAGTACTTC
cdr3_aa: CASTAGATYEQYF

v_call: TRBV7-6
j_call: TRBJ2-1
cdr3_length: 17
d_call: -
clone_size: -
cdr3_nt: TGTGCCAGCAGCTTAGGGTATAAGGGGAAAGCACACAATGAGCAGTTCTTC
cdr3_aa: CASSLGYKGKAHNEQFF